The clone carrying this T cell receptor beta chain occurred a few times. The antigen is undetermined. Expressed TCRB transcripts were sequenced because the entire RNA isolate underwent reverse transcription. Assay: immunoSEQ multiplex PCR; the TCRdb copy retains only in-frame clones and omits some. The data contain about 250,000 clones, approximately 11% of them singletons. The data belong to a study of beta chain features in type 1 diabetes. Study-level background: Age, gender, cell numbers and subset yield matched between patients and controls.

V was trimmed by 5 bases and J by 4 bases, leaving 9 bases between them. Per the germline V gene, CDR1 is SGHTA and CDR2 is FQGNSA. The CDR3 covers 13 residues. The study's findings and limits: Naive, central memory and Treg TCRB repertoires seemed to resemble each other more closely in patients than they did in healthy donors. Shorter TCRB CDR3s, moderately but significantly so, marked every one of the four CD4+ subsets in Type 1 diabetes patients.

This chain links TRBV7-2 with TRBJ1-3; the D gene is possibly TRBD1 (5 bases). This TCR derives from a man younger than 40 with type 1 diabetes. The sequenced sample was naive CD4+ T cells from blood. The CDR3 spells CASSRGGGNTIYF. The CDR3 DNA is TGTGCCAGCAGCCGCGGGGGAGGAAACACCATATATTTT.